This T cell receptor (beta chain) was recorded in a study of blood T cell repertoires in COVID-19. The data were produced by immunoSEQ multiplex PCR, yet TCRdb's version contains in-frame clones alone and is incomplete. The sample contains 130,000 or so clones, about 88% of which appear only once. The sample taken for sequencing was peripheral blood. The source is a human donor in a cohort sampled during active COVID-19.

As DNA, the CDR3 is TGTGCCTGGTCAGGGGGCGCGAGGACTGAAGCTTTCTTT. It specifies CAWSGGARTEAFF. J is TRBJ1-1 and V is TRBV30, with TRBD1 matching 8 bases. Germline trimming cut 5 bases from V and 5 bases from J; bases unmatched to any gene: 7. The CDR3 length is 13 residues. Germline CDR1 is GTSNPN and CDR2 is SVGIG (reference sequence).